This T cell receptor beta chain was recovered during a study of T cell responses to AZD1222 COVID-19 vaccine. Clones were sequenced by immunoSEQ multiplex PCR, and TCRdb holds only the in-frame ones, with some missing. The table shows 150,000 to 200,000 clones, with 85% to 95% occurring only once. This CDR3 contains 15 residues. The ends lost 7 bases at V and 8 bases at J; junction bases unmatched: 13. Germline CDR1 and CDR2: MDHEN and SYDVKM. The chain recombines TRBV28 with TRBJ1-4, with TRBD1 matching over 7 bases. The clonotype comes from an adult who received the AZD1222 COVID-19 vaccine. The material was peripheral blood, obtained 28 days after the second AZD1222 dose. The CDR3 protein is CASNRATGRNEKLFF. CDR3 DNA: TGTGCCAGCAACCGGGCGACAGGGCGAAACGAAAAACTGTTTTTT.